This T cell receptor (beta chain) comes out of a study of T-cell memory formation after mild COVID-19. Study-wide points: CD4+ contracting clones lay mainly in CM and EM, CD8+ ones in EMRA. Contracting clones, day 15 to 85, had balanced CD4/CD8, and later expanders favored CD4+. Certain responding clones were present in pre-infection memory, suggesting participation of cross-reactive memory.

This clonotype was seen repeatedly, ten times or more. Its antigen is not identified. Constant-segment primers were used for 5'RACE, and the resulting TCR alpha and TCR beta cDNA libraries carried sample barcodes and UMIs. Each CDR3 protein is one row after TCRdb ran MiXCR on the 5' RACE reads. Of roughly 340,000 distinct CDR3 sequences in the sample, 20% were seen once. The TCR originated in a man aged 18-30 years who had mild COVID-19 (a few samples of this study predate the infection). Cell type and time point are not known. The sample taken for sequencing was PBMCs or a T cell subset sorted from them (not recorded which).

As DNA, the CDR3 is TGTGCCAGCAGCTTAGTGGAGGGTCTAACTGAAGCTTTCTTT. Translation: CASSLVEGLTEAFF. This sequence joins TRBV7-8 and TRBJ1-1, with unresolved D. The CDR3 is 14 residues long. The V end lost 1 base, the J end lost 5 bases, and 11 bases lay between the germline ends. Germline loops: CDR1 SGHVS, CDR2 FQNEAQ.